Listed below are T cell receptor beta chains from one sample, sequenced in a study of beta chain features in type 1 diabetes. Using immunoSEQ multiplex PCR, the repertoire was profiled, and TCRdb retains in-frame clones only, with some absent. The repertoire holds about 360,000 clones, with roughly 13% as singletons. The sample consisted of naive CD4+ T cells from blood. The receptors here all came from a man younger than 30 in good health. Each CDR3 is given with its conserved first and last residue. A D gene is named only where the DNA matches it firmly. Rows give clone size only sometimes, using once, few, many, or a class for an expanded clone.

d_call	v_call	clone_size	j_call	cdr3_aa	cdr3_nt
-	TRBV19	few	TRBJ1-4	CASSDDRNEKLFF	TGTGCCAGTAGTGACGACAGGAACGAAAAACTGTTTTTT
TRBD1	TRBV5-4	few	TRBJ2-5	CASSIRQGEETQYF	TGTGCCAGCAGCATAAGACAGGGGGAAGAGACCCAGTACTTC
TRBD1	TRBV5-6	-	TRBJ2-5	CASSFRQGAGETQYF	TGTGCCAGCAGCTTCCGACAGGGGGCGGGTGAGACCCAGTACTTC
-	TRBV25-1	-	TRBJ1-6	CASSEYWSGAYNSPLHF	TGTGCCAGCAGTGAATATTGGTCAGGTGCCTATAATTCACCCCTCCACTTT
-	TRBV6-5	few	TRBJ1-2	CASSYSEGYGYTF	TGTGCCAGCAGTTACTCGGAGGGGTATGGCTACACCTTC
-	TRBV4-3	-	TRBJ2-5	CASSQEHRRPGTQYF	TGCGCCAGCAGCCAAGAGCACCGCCGTCCAGGGACCCAGTACTTC
-	TRBV30	few	TRBJ2-7	CAWAGQITFEQYF	TGTGCCTGGGCGGGGCAGATCACCTTCGAGCAGTACTTC
-	TRBV7-6	few	TRBJ2-1	CASSLLVTYNEQFF	TGTGCCAGCAGCTTGTTAGTGACCTACAATGAGCAGTTCTTC
-	TRBV7-2	few	TRBJ1-4	CASSFFRNEKLFF	TGTGCCAGCAGCTTTTTCAGGAATGAAAAACTGTTTTTT
TRBD2	TRBV30	few	TRBJ2-5	CAEGTSGWGETQYF	TGTGCCGAGGGGACTAGCGGGTGGGGAGAGACCCAGTACTTC